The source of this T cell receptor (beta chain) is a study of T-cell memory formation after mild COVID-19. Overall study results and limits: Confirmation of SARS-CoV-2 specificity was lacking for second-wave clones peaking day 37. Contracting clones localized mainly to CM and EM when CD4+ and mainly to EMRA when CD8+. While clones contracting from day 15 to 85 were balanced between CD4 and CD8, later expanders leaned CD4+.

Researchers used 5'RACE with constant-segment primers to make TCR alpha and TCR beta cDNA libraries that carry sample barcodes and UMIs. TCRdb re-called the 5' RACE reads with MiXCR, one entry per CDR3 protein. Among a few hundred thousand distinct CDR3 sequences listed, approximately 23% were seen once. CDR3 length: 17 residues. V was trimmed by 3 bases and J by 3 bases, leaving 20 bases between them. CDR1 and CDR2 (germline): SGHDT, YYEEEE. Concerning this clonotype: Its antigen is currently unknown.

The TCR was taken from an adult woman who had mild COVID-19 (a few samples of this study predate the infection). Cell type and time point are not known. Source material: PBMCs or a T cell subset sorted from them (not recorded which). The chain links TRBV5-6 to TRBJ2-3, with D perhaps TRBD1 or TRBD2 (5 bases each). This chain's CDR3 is CASSSLGTSRKTDTQYF. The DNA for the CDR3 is TGTGCCAGCAGCTCCCTTGGGACCAGCAGGAAAACAGATACGCAGTATTTT.